Listed here are 17 T cell receptor beta chains from one sample, sequenced in a study of T cell repertoires in cytomegalovirus infection. TCRdb called the reads again in MiXCR, with one record for every CDR3 protein. Among around 740,000 distinct CDR3 sequences listed, about 40% were seen once. Source material: PBMCs. These receptors originate from a human donor in good health (CMV status not recorded). Some clones in this sample may be carry-over from other donors' samples.

The CDR3 coding sequence is TGTGCCAGTAGTATAGCTAATTCCGGAACAACTAATGAAAAACTGTTTTTT. It translates to CASSIANSGTTNEKLFF. The chain has TRBV19 and TRBJ1-4; no reliable D call. This CDR3 contains 17 residues. In germline, CDR1 is LNHDA, CDR2 SQIVND (reference sequence). V was trimmed by 1 base and J by 0 bases, leaving 12 bases between them.

This clonotype was observed a single time. The V and J genes are TRBV27 and TRBJ2-7, with D possibly matching TRBD2 (6 bases). V dropped 3 bases and J dropped 7 bases, with 19 bases sitting between them. Germline lookup yields CDR1 MNHEY and CDR2 SMNVEV (reference sequence). This CDR3 comprises 15 residues. CDR3 region: CASSFGRRGPWEQYF. The CDR3 DNA follows: TGTGCCAGCAGTTTCGGGCGGAGGGGCCCGTGGGAGCAGTACTTC.

In regard to this clonotype: The conserved phenylalanine or tryptophan is not found at the CDR3 terminus, so this likely reflects a read error. This sequence joins TRBV7-6 and TRBJ2-5; D not certain. The germline V gene has CDR1 SGHVS and CDR2 FNYEAQ. Trimming pared 1 base from V and 1 base from J, leaving 1 base between. The CDR3 sequence is 12 residues long. In nucleotides, the CDR3 is TGTGCCAGCAGCTTAGTCCAAGAGACCCAGTACTTA. It encodes CASSLVQETQYL.

The CDR3 DNA follows: TGCGCCAGCAGCCCCGACGGGAATAGGGCCACTGAAGCTTTCTTT. It codes for CASSPDGNRATEAFF. This chain connects TRBV5-1 to TRBJ1-1; no clear D gene. CDR1 SGHRS and CDR2 YFSETQ come from the germline V gene. This CDR3 comprises 15 residues. Trimming cost V 4 bases and J 4 bases, with 17 bases left between them.

This clonotype was found a few times. The gene calls are TRBV19 and TRBJ1-1; weak D call: TRBD1 (5 bases). The CDR3 contains 14 residues. V dropped 5 bases and J dropped 5 bases, with 15 bases sitting between them. Germline V CDR1 and CDR2: LNHDA, SQIVND (reference sequence). Here the CDR3 reads CASSPRGVTTEAFF. The CDR3 DNA reads TGTGCCAGTAGTCCGCGGGGGGTTACTACTGAAGCTTTCTTT.

This rearrangement joins TRBV6-6 to TRBJ2-7, with 9 bases aligning to TRBD1. Trimming took 0 bases from V and 13 from J; bases not matched to a gene: 4. The CDR3 covers 12 residues. Germline CDR1 is MNHNY and CDR2 is SVGAGI (reference sequence). Here the CDR3 DNA reads TGTGCCAGCAGTTACTCGACGGGACAGGGATACTTC. This encodes CASSYSTGQGYF.

This sequence joins TRBV12-3 or TRBV12-4 and TRBJ2-1; weak D call: TRBD2 (5 bases). Trimming stripped 0 bases from V and 4 bases from J, with 13 bases between. This CDR3 contains 16 residues. CDR3 protein: CASSLALAGLYNEQFF. The CDR3 DNA sequence: TGTGCCAGCAGTTTAGCGCTCGCGGGCCTATACAATGAGCAGTTCTTC.

This clonotype was seen only a few times. The gene calls are TRBV28 and TRBJ1-3, with D perhaps matching TRBD1 (5 bases). Per germline, CDR1 MDHEN and CDR2 SYDVKM. V lost 6 bases and J lost 0, with 18 bases in between. This CDR3 has 17 amino acids. For the CDR3, the DNA is TGTGCCAGCAGGGGGATCCCGGGACGCTACTCTGGAAACACCATATATTTT. Its translation is CASRGIPGRYSGNTIYF.

The chain couples TRBV28 to TRBJ1-1; no clear D gene. V was shortened by 6 bases and J by 0 bases, with 17 bases between the two germline ends. Germline lookup yields CDR1 MDHEN and CDR2 SYDVKM. This CDR3 spans 16 amino acids. CDR3 DNA: TGTGCCAGCAGCCCACGTTGGAGAGACATGAACACTGAAGCTTTCTTT. Protein: CASSPRWRDMNTEAFF.

This clonotype was seen a handful of times. V usage is TRBV11-2 and J usage is TRBJ2-6; D might be TRBD1 (7 bases). V lost 5 bases to trimming and J lost 2 bases, with 10 bases between them. The length of the CDR3 is 15 residues. Germline assignment: CDR1 SGHAT and CDR2 FQNNGV. CDR3 sequence (DNA): TGTGCCAGCAGCCAGGGGGGTGCTGGGGCCAACGTCCTGACTTTC. It codes for CASSQGGAGANVLTF.

CDR3 loop: CASSPGGGTGSDTQYF. DNA of the CDR3: TGTGCCAGCAGTCCCGGGGGGGGGACAGGGTCGGATACGCAGTATTTT. The chain couples TRBV12-3 or TRBV12-4 to TRBJ2-3; tentatively, D is TRBD1 (9 bases). V lost 5 bases, J lost 6 bases, and 21 bases lay in between. This CDR3 has 16 amino acids.

This chain uses TRBV11-1 with TRBJ2-7; D is perhaps TRBD2 (6 bases). Germline CDR1 is SGHAT and CDR2 is FQDESV (reference sequence). V shed 5 bases and J shed 0 bases, with 11 bases lying between them. The CDR3 consists of 14 residues. CDR3 amino acids: CASSAGRLSYEQYF. The CDR3 nucleotides read TGTGCCAGCAGCGCGGGACGACTCTCCTACGAGCAGTACTTC.

This rearrangement joins TRBV4-1 to TRBJ2-5; D is perhaps TRBD2 (5 bases). CDR1 and CDR2 (germline): MGHRA, YSYEKL. This CDR3 is built from 15 residues. Trimming cost V 1 base and J 5 bases, with 14 bases left between them. This CDR3 is CASSQGTGSVETQYF. The CDR3 DNA reads as TGCGCCAGCAGCCAAGGGACGGGAAGTGTTGAGACCCAGTACTTC.

The CDR3: CASRARIIGQRGGLSSYNEQFF. The CDR3 nucleotides are TGTGCCAGCAGAGCGCGCATCATAGGACAGAGGGGGGGACTAAGCTCCTACAATGAGCAGTTCTTC. The J gene is TRBJ2-1, the V gene TRBV7-4; TRBD2 is a possible D gene (7 bases). This CDR3 is built from 22 residues. Germline assignment: CDR1 SGHVT and CDR2 SQSDAQ. The germline V and J ends were trimmed by 6 bases and 0 bases, with 33 bases remaining between them.

This chain links TRBV7-3 with TRBJ1-2; D remains unclear. The CDR3 is made up of 13 amino acids. Germline V CDR1 and CDR2: SGHTA, FQGTGA. The germline V and J ends were trimmed by 8 bases and 8 bases, with 18 bases remaining between them. The CDR3 DNA reads as TGTGCCAGCTCTACCTCTGCTGGCTCGGGCTACACCTTC. Its protein is CASSTSAGSGYTF. Together with reference TRBV7-3 and TRBJ1-2, the CDR3 gives the full variable domain: GAGVSQTPSNKVTEKGKYVELRCDPISGHTALYWYRQSLGQGPEFLIYFQGTGAADDSGLPNDRFFAVRPEGSVSTLKIQRTERGDSAVYLCASSTSAGSGYTFGSGTRLTVV.

This clonotype was picked up a small number of times. The CDR3 sequence: CSVERGGGTEAFF. The CDR3 DNA reads TGCAGCGTTGAGAGGGGAGGAGGCACTGAAGCTTTCTTT. The chain carries TRBV29-1 and TRBJ1-1; D might be TRBD1 (5 bases). V dropped 3 bases and J dropped 4 bases, with 12 bases sitting between them. Germline values: CDR1 SQVTM, CDR2 ANQGSEA. This CDR3 is built from 13 residues. The complete variable domain, with remaining parts taken from reference TRBV29-1 and TRBJ1-1, reads SAVISQKPSRDICQRGTSLTIQCQVDSQVTMMFWYRQQPGQSLTLIATANQGSEATYESGFVIDKFPISRPNLTFSTLTVSNMSPEDSSIYLCSVERGGGTEAFFGQGTRLTVV.

The V gene is TRBV19, the J gene TRBJ2-5, with D possibly being TRBD1 (5 bases). Germline CDR1 is LNHDA and CDR2 is SQIVND (reference sequence). Trimming cost V 8 bases and J 5 bases, with 9 bases left between them. This CDR3 has 11 amino acids. CDR3 amino acids: CASAQAETQYF. The CDR3 region has the DNA TGTGCCAGTGCACAGGCGGAGACCCAGTACTTC.